This T cell receptor (beta chain) comes out of a study of regulatory T cells in long-lasting Graves disease. As for the study in general: Positivity for TSH receptor antibodies plus over 5 years of antithyroid drugs meant persistent Graves' disease.

In regard to this clonotype: Its antigen is still unknown.

Sequencing libraries for TCR beta were prepared with iRepertoire HTBI primers and Arm-PCR of CDR3 regions. Each CDR3 protein gets one entry after TCRdb re-called the multiplex PCR reads with MiXCR. The table lists over 650,000 distinct CDR3 sequences, approximately 31% of them singletons. Study findings and constraints: It was in persistent disease that TRBV28, TRBJ1-2 and TRBJ2-5 were favored. The researchers studied only peripheral blood, not thyroid tissue.

The CDR3 loop spans 14 amino acids. Germline V gene sequence: CDR1 LNHNV, CDR2 YYDKDF (reference sequence). Trimming took 1 base from V and 8 from J, leaving 11 bases between them. Specified time point: persistent/refractory GD, antithyroid drugs over 5 years with positive TRAb. RNA from PBMCs was the source of the TCR library. Roughly 8.4 milliliters of peripheral blood were drawn into EDTA tubes. The rearrangement uses TRBV15 and TRBJ1-4; D not certain. Sample: peripheral blood mononuclear cells (PBMCs), taken when the disease was refractory, from a patient treated with antithyroid drugs. This clonotype was obtained from a female donor with Graves disease. The CDR3 DNA sequence: TGTGCCACCAGCAGAGCTGGGATCGGAGAAAAACTGTTTTTT. It yields the protein CATSRAGIGEKLFF. Together with reference TRBV15 and TRBJ1-4, the CDR3 gives the full variable domain: DAMVIQNPRYQVTQFGKPVTLSCSQTLNHNVMYWYQQKSSQAPKLLFHYYDKDFNNEADTPDNFQSRRPNTSFCFLDIRSPGLGDTAMYLCATSRAGIGEKLFFGSGTQLSVL.